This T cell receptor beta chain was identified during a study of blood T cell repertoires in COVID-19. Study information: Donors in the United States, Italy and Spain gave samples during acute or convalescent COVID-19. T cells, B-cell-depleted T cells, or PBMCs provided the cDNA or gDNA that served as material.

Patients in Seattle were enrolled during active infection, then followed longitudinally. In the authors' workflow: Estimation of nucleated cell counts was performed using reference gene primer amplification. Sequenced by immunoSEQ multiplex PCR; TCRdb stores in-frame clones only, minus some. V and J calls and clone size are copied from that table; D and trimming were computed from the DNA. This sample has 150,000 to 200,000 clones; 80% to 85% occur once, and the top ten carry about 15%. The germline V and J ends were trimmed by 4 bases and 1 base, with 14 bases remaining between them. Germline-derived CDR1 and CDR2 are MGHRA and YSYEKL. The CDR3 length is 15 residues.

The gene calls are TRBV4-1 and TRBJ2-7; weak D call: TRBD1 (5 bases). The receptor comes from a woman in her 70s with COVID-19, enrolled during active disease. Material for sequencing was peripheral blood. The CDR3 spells CASSLGERASYEQYF. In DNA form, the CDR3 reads TGCGCCAGCAGCCTAGGGGAAAGGGCATCCTACGAGCAGTACTTC.